One and the same sample provided the 17 T cell receptor beta chains below, sequenced in a study of blood T cell repertoires in COVID-19. Clones were sequenced by immunoSEQ multiplex PCR, and TCRdb holds only the in-frame ones, with some missing. The sample shows 100,000 to 150,000 clones, around 88% of them seen only once. The sequenced material came from peripheral blood. The receptors derive from a man aged 55 to 70 with COVID-19, enrolled during active disease.

The rearrangement links TRBV5-8 to TRBJ1-5, with unresolved D. The CDR3 length is 12 residues. V lost 9 bases and J lost 2, with 9 bases in between. CDR1 and CDR2 from the germline V gene are SGHTS and YDEGEE. CDR3 region: CATELGNQPQHF. Here the CDR3 DNA reads TGTGCCACCGAGTTGGGCAATCAGCCCCAGCATTTT.

The rearrangement uses TRBV3-1 (or the pseudogene TRBV3-2) and TRBJ1-6, with unresolved D. The CDR3 extends over 20 amino acids. Looked up from germline, CDR1 is LGHDT and CDR2 is YNNKEL (reference sequence). Trimming took 0 bases from V and 0 from J, leaving 18 bases between them. The CDR3 protein is CASSQDPFTEMSSYNSPLHF. Written as DNA, the CDR3 is TGTGCCAGCAGCCAAGATCCTTTCACGGAGATGAGCTCCTATAATTCACCCCTCCACTTT.

This clone was detected only once. V gene TRBV29-1 combines with J gene TRBJ1-1, with D maybe TRBD1 (5 bases). CDR1 and CDR2 from the germline V gene are SQVTM and ANQGSEA. Trimming took 4 bases from V and 7 from J, leaving 13 bases between them. There are 12 residues in the CDR3. The CDR3 region is CSVVQGLNEAFF. Here the CDR3 DNA reads TGCAGCGTTGTTCAGGGCCTTAATGAAGCTTTCTTT.

This rearrangement joins TRBV5-5 to TRBJ2-3; D is perhaps TRBD2 (6 bases). Per the germline V gene, CDR1 is SGHKS and CDR2 is YYEKEE (reference sequence). V lost 2 bases to trimming and J lost 3 bases, with 16 bases between them. This CDR3 region has 16 residues. CDR3 sequence reads: CASSFVADIRTDTQYF. CDR3 coding DNA: TGTGCCAGCAGCTTCGTAGCGGATATAAGGACAGATACGCAGTATTTT.

V and J are TRBV27 and TRBJ1-2; D perhaps matches TRBD1 (6 bases). Germline V gene lookup returns CDR1 MNHEY and CDR2 SMNVEV (reference sequence). The V and J ends lost 1 base and 3 bases respectively, with 12 bases between them. This CDR3 is 15 amino acids long. CDR3: CASSLLGGIDYGYTF. CDR3 DNA: TGTGCCAGCAGTTTATTAGGGGGAATTGACTATGGCTACACCTTC.

The V gene is TRBV19, the J gene TRBJ1-1; 8 nucleotides align to TRBD1. Germline CDR1 is LNHDA and CDR2 is SQIVND (reference sequence). This CDR3 has 15 residues. Unmatched junction bases numbered 7, after V lost 6 bases and J lost 1 base. The CDR3 coding sequence is TGTGCCAGTAGCCCACAGGGGGTTGGGAACACTGAAGCTTTCTTT. This translates into CASSPQGVGNTEAFF.

The V call is TRBV5-1, the J call TRBJ1-1, with a tentative D call TRBD1 (5 bases). V was shortened by 5 bases and J by 1 base, with 12 bases between the two germline ends. The germline CDR1 and CDR2 sequences are SGHRS and YFSETQ. This CDR3 contains 14 residues. Written as DNA, the CDR3 is TGCGCCAGCAGTTCGGGGGTATCGAACACTGAAGCTTTCTTT. Translated, it gives CASSSGVSNTEAFF.

Written as DNA, the CDR3 is TGCGCCAGCAGCTTAGGCGGGGGGTCCGGGGAGCTGTTTTTT. It translates to CASSLGGGSGELFF. The chain employs TRBV5-1 and TRBJ2-2, with TRBD2 identical over 8 bases. After removal of 2 bases from V and 6 bases from J, the junction contained 3 bases not matched to a gene. The germline gives CDR1 SGHRS, CDR2 YFSETQ. CDR3 length: 14 amino acids.

V is TRBV7-9 and J is TRBJ1-4, with 7 bases matching TRBD1. The germline CDR1 and CDR2 sequences are SEHNR and FQNEAQ (reference sequence). Losses at the gene ends were 4 bases for V and 4 bases for J; bases not matched to a gene: 12. This CDR3 has 17 residues. The CDR3 is CASSYRGPGQFNEKLFF. CDR3 coding DNA: TGTGCCAGCAGCTATAGAGGCCCGGGACAGTTTAATGAAAAACTGTTTTTT.

Comments on this clone: Compared with germline, one end of the junction differs, possibly owing to a read error. CDR3: CASNNGQAADF. CDR3 nucleotides: TGTGCCAGCAATAACGGACAGGCCGCGGATTTT. The V gene is TRBV6-5, the J gene TRBJ1-3; TRBD1 matches 7 bases. CDR1 and CDR2 from the germline V gene are MNHEY and SVGAGI. The CDR3 is 11 residues long.

The rearrangement links TRBV6-5 to TRBJ1-2; D might be TRBD1 (6 bases). CDR3 size: 13 residues. Looked up from germline, CDR1 is MNHEY and CDR2 is SVGAGI. The V and J ends lost 6 bases and 6 bases respectively, with 14 bases between them. The CDR3 sequence is CASRSDRRNGYTF. The CDR3 DNA sequence: TGTGCCAGCAGAAGCGACAGGAGGAATGGCTACACCTTC.

This clone was seen a few times. The chain is built from TRBV7-3 and TRBJ1-2; D possibly corresponds to TRBD1 (5 bases). Per the germline V gene, CDR1 is SGHTA and CDR2 is FQGTGA. V was pared by 2 bases and J by 7 bases, with 14 bases between. CDR3 length equals 14 residues. The CDR3 DNA follows: TGTGCCAGCAGCTTATCAGGGTCGACTGGTGGCTACACCTTC. Encoded protein: CASSLSGSTGGYTF.

The gene calls are TRBV19 and TRBJ1-5; D is possibly TRBD1 (5 bases). Between the trimmed V and J ends, which lost 1 base and 2 bases, there was a span of 6 bases. Germline V gives CDR1 LNHDA, CDR2 SQIVND (reference sequence). The CDR3 is 14 residues long. CDR3 bases: TGTGCCAGTAGTATAGTGACAGGCAATCAGCCCCAGCATTTT. Encoded protein: CASSIVTGNQPQHF.

V and J are TRBV12-3 or TRBV12-4 and TRBJ2-7; D perhaps matches TRBD1 (6 bases). Trimming removed 6 bases at V and 4 bases at J, with 7 bases between. The length of the CDR3 is 11 residues. CDR3 loop: CASSQGYEQYF. The CDR3 DNA follows: TGTGCCAGCAGCCAGGGGTACGAGCAGTACTTC.

V is TRBV7-3 and J is TRBJ2-2; tentative D call: TRBD2 (6 bases). V dropped 5 bases and J dropped 4 bases, with 17 bases sitting between them. The CDR3 has 16 residues. Germline V gene lookup returns CDR1 SGHTA and CDR2 FQGTGA. CDR3 DNA sequence: TGTGCCAGCAGCATAGGAGGCGGGGCGGTCACCGGGGAGCTGTTTTTT. Its translation: CASSIGGGAVTGELFF.

The rearrangement joins TRBV2 to TRBJ1-1; unclear D gene. Germline V gives CDR1 SNHLY, CDR2 FYNNEI. CDR3 length: 13 residues. The V end lost 5 bases, the J end lost 3 bases, and 10 bases lay between the germline ends. CDR3 region: CASSPARDTEAFF. CDR3 in DNA: TGTGCCAGCAGTCCTGCTAGAGACACTGAAGCTTTCTTT.

The V call is TRBV6-1, the J call TRBJ1-3, with D maybe TRBD1 (5 bases). Germline values: CDR1 MNHNS, CDR2 SASEGT. This CDR3 has 14 residues. Trimming removed 3 bases from V and 1 base from J, with 7 bases in between. CDR3 bases: TGTGCCAGCAGTGATCAGGGTTCTGGAAACACCATATATTTT. Protein product: CASSDQGSGNTIYF.